Below, 9 T cell receptor beta chains from the same sample are listed, as sequenced in a study of blood T cell repertoires in COVID-19. Sequenced by immunoSEQ multiplex PCR; TCRdb stores in-frame clones only, minus some. The sample contains 50,000 to 70,000 clones, 88% of which appear only once. Material: peripheral blood. Source of these receptors: a man in his fifties or sixties with acute or convalescent COVID-19.

The chain has TRBV19 and TRBJ1-2; possibly TRBD1 for D (5 bases). Trimming shortened V by 3 bases and J by 4 bases, and 15 bases separated the two germline ends. This CDR3 has 15 residues. In germline, CDR1 is LNHDA, CDR2 SQIVND (reference sequence). The DNA for the CDR3 is TGTGCCAGTAGTATGGAGGGGTCAGCCCCCTATGGCTACACCTTC. It translates to CASSMEGSAPYGYTF.

This clone appeared a single time. The chain carries TRBV28 and TRBJ1-1; D is unresolved. This CDR3 is built from 14 residues. Germline-derived CDR1 and CDR2 are MDHEN and SYDVKM. Trimming took 3 bases from V and 1 from J, leaving 9 bases between them. The CDR3 region has the DNA TGTGCCAGCAGTTTTGGCGGGAGGAACACTGAAGCTTTCTTT. Its translation: CASSFGGRNTEAFF. Full variable domain (missing parts from reference TRBV28 and TRBJ1-1): DVKVTQSSRYLVKRTGEKVFLECVQDMDHENMFWYRQDPGLGLRLIYFSYDVKMKEKGDIPEGYSVSREKKERFSLILESASTNQTSMYLCASSFGGRNTEAFFGQGTRLTVV.

This clone was detected a few times. This chain uses TRBV5-1 with TRBJ2-1; 9 nucleotides align to TRBD1. The V gene end was trimmed by 4 bases and the J gene end by 2 bases; junction bases not matched to a gene: 7. Germline V gene data show CDR1 as SGHRS and CDR2 as YFSETQ. The CDR3 consists of 16 residues. The CDR3 region has the DNA TGCGCCAGCAGCCCCGGGACAGGGTTGACCTACAATGAGCAGTTCTTC. Translating it yields CASSPGTGLTYNEQFF.

V gene TRBV19 combines with J gene TRBJ1-5, with D tentatively TRBD1 (5 bases). Trimming left V 6 bases short and J 6 bases short, with 18 bases between. CDR3 length: 15 residues. CDR1 and CDR2 (germline): LNHDA, SQIVND (reference sequence). The CDR3 is CASRSGQGGFQPQHF. Written as DNA, the CDR3 is TGTGCCAGTAGGAGCGGGCAGGGAGGTTTTCAGCCCCAGCATTTT.

A few counts support this clone. V and J are TRBV2 and TRBJ2-2; D is possibly TRBD2 (6 bases). From germline, CDR1 is SNHLY and CDR2 FYNNEI. This CDR3 has 16 residues. With 6 bases removed from V and 1 base from J, the gap between germline ends came to 15 bases. CDR3 in DNA: TGTGCCAGCAGGGGACTCCGAGATCAGAACACCGGGGAGCTGTTTTTT. It encodes CASRGLRDQNTGELFF.

V usage is TRBV30 and J usage is TRBJ2-7; D is perhaps TRBD1 (6 bases). Germline V CDR1 and CDR2: GTSNPN, SVGIG (reference sequence). CDR3 length: 12 residues. Trimming took 2 bases from V and 1 from J, leaving 6 bases between them. CDR3 nucleotide sequence: TGTGCCTGGAGTACAGGGTCCTACGAGCAGTACTTC. Protein product: CAWSTGSYEQYF.

The table lists this clone with a count of one. V is TRBV6-6 and J is TRBJ1-5; 7 bases are a match to TRBD1. Germline loops: CDR1 MNHNY, CDR2 SVGAGI (reference sequence). The CDR3 is 14 residues long. V shed 8 bases and J 3 bases; nucleotides not matched to a gene: 7. The CDR3 nucleotides are TGTGCCAGCGGGGGACAGCAGATCAATCAGCCCCAGCATTTT. Translated, it gives CASGGQQINQPQHF.

This clone was seen a handful of times. The V call is TRBV30, the J call TRBJ1-5; D is perhaps TRBD1 (6 bases). The V gene lost 0 bases and the J gene lost 9 bases, with 12 bases spanning the gap. The CDR3 is 13 residues long. Germline V CDR1 and CDR2: GTSNPN, SVGIG (reference sequence). CDR3 in DNA: TGTGCCTGGAGTGTAGGGGGGGCCTGGCCCCAGCATTTT. Translating it yields CAWSVGGAWPQHF.

The gene calls are TRBV4-2 and TRBJ2-7; perhaps TRBD1 as D (5 bases). From germline, CDR1 is LGHNA and CDR2 YNFKEQ. V lost 1 base and J lost 3, with 10 bases in between. This CDR3 contains 14 residues. CDR3 bases: TGTGCCAGCAGCCAAGGGGTTCAGGGCTACGAGCAGTACTTC. Translating it yields CASSQGVQGYEQYF.